This T cell receptor (beta chain) emerged from a study of CD8 T cells in ankylosing spondylitis. Study-wide points: A TCR beta motif of several highly homologous variants appeared characteristic of ankylosing spondylitis blood.

TCRdb re-called the 5' RACE reads through MiXCR, storing one row per CDR3 protein. The repertoire has under 850,000 distinct CDR3 sequences, about 20% of them found once; the top ten carry under 20%. The germline V gene encodes CDR1 MNHEY and CDR2 SVGEGT. Trimming at V came to 5 bases and at J to 3 bases, leaving 7 bases not matched to a gene. The CDR3 is made up of 15 amino acids. This clonotype has at least ten counts. What it recognizes is unknown. The source is a male donor with ankylosing spondylitis. The source material was blood, either unsorted or a sorted T cell fraction (not recorded which). The chain links TRBV6-2 or TRBV6-3 to TRBJ2-1; TRBD1 matches 7 bases. The CDR3 sequence: CASSQDRDLYNEQFF. In DNA, the CDR3 is TGTGCCAGCAGTCAAGACAGGGATCTCTACAATGAGCAGTTCTTC.